This TCR beta chain was recorded in a study of cytomegalovirus exposure and HLA in healthy donors. Some clones are missing from TCRdb's copy, which holds only in-frame ones; the method was immunoSEQ multiplex PCR. The sample has about 330,000 clones, about nine tenths seen once. The donors were part of the validation cohort, which consisted of approximately 110 subjects and was separate from the first cohort of 670 or so subjects. The V gene's germline CDR1 is MNHNY and CDR2 SVGAGI (reference sequence). The CDR3 contains 14 residues. The ends were cut back, 2 bases at V and 6 bases at J, with 14 bases in the middle.

The material sequenced was PBMCs. This TCR came from a woman aged 18-30 years in good health and CMV-seronegative. V and J are TRBV6-6 and TRBJ2-7, with a tentative D call TRBD2 (7 bases). Here the CDR3 reads CASSYGGAGTEQYF. The CDR3 coding sequence is TGTGCCAGCAGTTACGGGGGGGCAGGGACCGAGCAGTACTTC.